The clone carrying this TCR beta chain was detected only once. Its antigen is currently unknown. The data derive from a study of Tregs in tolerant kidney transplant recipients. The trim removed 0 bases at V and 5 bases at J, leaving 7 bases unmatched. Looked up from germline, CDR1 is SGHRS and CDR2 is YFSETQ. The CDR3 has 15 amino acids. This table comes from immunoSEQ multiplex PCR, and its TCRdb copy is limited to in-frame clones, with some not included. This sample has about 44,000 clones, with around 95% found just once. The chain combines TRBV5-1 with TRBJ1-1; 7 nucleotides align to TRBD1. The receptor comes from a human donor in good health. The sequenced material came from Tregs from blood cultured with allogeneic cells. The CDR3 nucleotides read TGCGCCAGCAGCTTGGTTCTGACAGGGATGACTGAAGCTTTCTTT. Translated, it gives CASSLVLTGMTEAFF.